The 15 T cell receptor beta chains below were found in one sample sequenced in a study of blood T cell repertoires in COVID-19. Some clones are missing from TCRdb's copy, which holds only in-frame ones; the method was immunoSEQ multiplex PCR. Seen here are more than 85,000 clones, about four fifths observed once, and the top ten hold about 10%. Material: peripheral blood. The source of these receptors is a man aged 35-49 years with active or convalescent COVID-19.

The rearrangement links TRBV29-1 to TRBJ2-5, with D perhaps matching TRBD2 (6 bases). Germline CDR1 reads SQVTM; CDR2 reads ANQGSEA. There are 13 residues in the CDR3. Trimming stripped 6 bases from V and 9 bases from J, with 20 bases between. CDR3 residues: CSVLVGTGGAQYF. CDR3 in DNA: TGCAGCGTACTCGTTGGGACCGGCGGGGCCCAGTACTTC.

The V call is TRBV28, the J call TRBJ1-2, with 8 bases lining up with TRBD1. The CDR3 is 14 amino acids. CDR1 and CDR2 (germline): MDHEN, SYDVKM. Germline trimming cut 5 bases from V and 8 bases from J; bases unmatched to any gene: 10. CDR3 region: CASSPSDREAGYTF. In DNA form, the CDR3 reads TGTGCCAGCAGTCCATCGGACAGGGAGGCAGGCTACACCTTC.

The chain carries TRBV7-2 and TRBJ2-7; 7 bases map to TRBD2. Germline assignment: CDR1 SGHTA and CDR2 FQGNSA. V was clipped by 5 bases and J by 0 bases; unmatched bases: 7. The CDR3 has 15 residues. For the CDR3, the DNA is TGTGCCAGCAGCGGACGAGCGGGGAGCTCCTACGAGCAGTACTTC. It yields the protein CASSGRAGSSYEQYF.

This clone was observed a handful of times. The genes are TRBV24-1 and TRBJ2-2; 7 nucleotides agree with TRBD1. V lost 3 bases to trimming and J lost 8 bases; unmatched junction nucleotides: 5. Germline values: CDR1 KGHDR, CDR2 SFDVKD. There are 14 residues in the CDR3. This CDR3 reads CATSDTGVNGELFF. CDR3 DNA sequence: TGTGCCACCAGTGATACAGGGGTTAATGGGGAGCTGTTTTTT.

This clone was counted between two and nine times. The rearrangement uses TRBV3-1 (or the pseudogene TRBV3-2) and TRBJ1-3, with no clear D. CDR1 is LGHDT, CDR2 YNNKEL, per germline (reference sequence). The V gene lost 1 base and the J gene lost 2 bases, with 9 bases spanning the gap. CDR3 size: 15 residues. CDR3 residues: CASSQAQATGNTIYF. In DNA, the CDR3 is TGTGCCAGCAGCCAAGCCCAAGCAACTGGAAACACCATATATTTT.

V is TRBV4-1 and J is TRBJ2-7; D is ambiguous. The CDR3 runs 14 residues. Per germline, CDR1 MGHRA and CDR2 YSYEKL. V lost 3 bases and J 5 bases, leaving 14 bases between the germline ends. CDR3 DNA: TGCGCCAGCAGCCACGCTGAAAGAGGAAACGAGCAGTACTTC. Its protein product is CASSHAERGNEQYF.

The V gene is TRBV12-5, the J gene TRBJ1-4; 8 bases agree with TRBD1. The CDR3 has 19 residues. The trim removed 3 bases at V and 5 bases at J, leaving 17 bases unmatched. The V gene's germline CDR1 is LGHNT and CDR2 FRNRAP. The CDR3 sequence is CASGLPHGQGARTNEKLFF. The DNA of the CDR3 is TGTGCTAGTGGTTTACCCCACGGGCAGGGGGCAAGAACGAATGAAAAACTGTTTTTT.

DNA for the CDR3: TGTGCCAGCAGCGGCGCAGGGCAAGGAAACACCATATATTTT. It specifies CASSGAGQGNTIYF. This sequence joins TRBV6-2 or TRBV6-3 and TRBJ1-3, with TRBD1 as a possible D gene (5 bases). The V gene lost 6 bases and the J gene lost 4 bases, with 13 bases spanning the gap. Germline V lookup: CDR1 MNHEY, CDR2 SVGEGT. The CDR3 sequence is 14 residues long.

This chain uses TRBV3-1 (or the pseudogene TRBV3-2) with TRBJ1-1, with TRBD1 identical over 11 bases. In germline, CDR1 is LGHDT, CDR2 YNNKEL (reference sequence). The trim removed 4 bases at V and 5 bases at J, leaving 3 bases unmatched. The CDR3 contains 14 residues. The CDR3 reads CASSLGTGGTEAFF. The CDR3 coding sequence is TGTGCCAGCAGCCTGGGGACAGGGGGGACTGAAGCTTTCTTT.

This clone has just a few counts. The chain uses TRBV9 and TRBJ1-1, with 7 bases that match TRBD1. V shed 0 bases, J shed 8 bases, and the junction held 4 bases outside the gene matches. CDR3 length equals 13 residues. In germline, CDR1 is SGDLS, CDR2 YYNGEE. DNA for the CDR3: TGTGCCAGCAGCGTAGGAGGGGGCCAAGAAGCTTTCTTT. Its protein product is CASSVGGGQEAFF.

The chain employs TRBV29-1 and TRBJ1-5; D perhaps matches TRBD1 (6 bases). The CDR3 contains 12 residues. Germline loops: CDR1 SQVTM, CDR2 ANQGSEA. V lost 7 bases to trimming and J lost 5 bases, with 12 bases between them. The CDR3 region has the DNA TGCAGCGCCCAGGGGAAAGATCAGCCCCAGCATTTT. It is translated as CSAQGKDQPQHF. The whole variable domain, filled in from reference TRBV29-1 and TRBJ1-5, reads SAVISQKPSRDICQRGTSLTIQCQVDSQVTMMFWYRQQPGQSLTLIATANQGSEATYESGFVIDKFPISRPNLTFSTLTVSNMSPEDSSIYLCSAQGKDQPQHFGDGTRLSIL.

This clone was picked up a small number of times. This sequence joins TRBV7-9 and TRBJ1-5; possibly TRBD1 for D (6 bases). Germline V gene sequence: CDR1 SEHNR, CDR2 FQNEAQ (reference sequence). V was trimmed by 5 bases and J by 0 bases, leaving 17 bases between them. This CDR3 has 17 amino acids. The DNA for the CDR3 is TGTGCCAGCAGCCCAGGGGAGTTTACGGATAGCAATCAGCCCCAGCATTTT. Translating gives CASSPGEFTDSNQPQHF.

This chain joins TRBV5-1 and TRBJ2-7; a weak D match, TRBD1 (5 bases). Per germline, CDR1 SGHRS and CDR2 YFSETQ. The CDR3 spans 15 residues. V lost 1 base and J lost 3, with 14 bases in between. Written as DNA, the CDR3 is TGCGCCAGCAGCTTGATTCCAGGGTGGGACTACGAGCAGTACTTC. This encodes CASSLIPGWDYEQYF.

The chain uses TRBV12-3 or TRBV12-4 and TRBJ1-6, with D unclear. Between the trimmed V and J ends, which lost 4 bases and 7 bases, there was a span of 5 bases. The CDR3 consists of 12 residues. The CDR3 region is CASSSVNSPLHF. The CDR3 coding sequence is TGTGCCAGCAGTTCAGTGAATTCACCCCTCCACTTT.

CDR3 bases: TGTGCCAGCAGCCCCGGGAACTCTGGAAACACCATATATTTT. Amino acid sequence: CASSPGNSGNTIYF. The rearrangement uses TRBV9 and TRBJ1-3; D call uncertain. V gave up 4 bases and J gave up 0 bases, with 8 bases separating them. The CDR3 has 14 amino acids. The germline V gene encodes CDR1 SGDLS and CDR2 YYNGEE.